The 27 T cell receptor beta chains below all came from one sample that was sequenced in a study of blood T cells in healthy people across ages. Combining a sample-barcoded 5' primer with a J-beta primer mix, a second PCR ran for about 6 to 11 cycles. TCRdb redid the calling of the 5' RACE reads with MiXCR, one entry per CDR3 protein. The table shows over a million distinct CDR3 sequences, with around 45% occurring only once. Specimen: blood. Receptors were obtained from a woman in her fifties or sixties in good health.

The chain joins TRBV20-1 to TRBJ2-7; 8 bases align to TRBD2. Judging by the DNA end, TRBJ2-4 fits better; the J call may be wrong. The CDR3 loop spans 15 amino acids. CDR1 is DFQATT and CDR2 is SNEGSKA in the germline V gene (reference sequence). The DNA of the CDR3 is TGCAGTGCTAGACCCAGGGGACTAGTATATCACATTCAGTACTTC. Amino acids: CSARPRGLVYHIQYF.

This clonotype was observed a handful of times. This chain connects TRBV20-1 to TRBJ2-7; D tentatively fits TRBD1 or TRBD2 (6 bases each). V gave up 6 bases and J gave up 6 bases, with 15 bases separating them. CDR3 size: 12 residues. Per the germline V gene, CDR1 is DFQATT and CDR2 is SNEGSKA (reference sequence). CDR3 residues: CSAILPGAEQYF. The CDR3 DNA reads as TGCAGTGCCATCCTTCCGGGGGCCGAGCAGTACTTC.

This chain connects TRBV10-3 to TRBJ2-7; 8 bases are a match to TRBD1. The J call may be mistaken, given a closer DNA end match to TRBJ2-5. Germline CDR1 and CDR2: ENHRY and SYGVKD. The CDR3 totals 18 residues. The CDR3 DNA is TGTGCCCGCACGGGGGAGGACAGGGAAAGAAAAAAGCGAGAGACCCAGTACTTC. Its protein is CARTGEDRERKKRETQYF.

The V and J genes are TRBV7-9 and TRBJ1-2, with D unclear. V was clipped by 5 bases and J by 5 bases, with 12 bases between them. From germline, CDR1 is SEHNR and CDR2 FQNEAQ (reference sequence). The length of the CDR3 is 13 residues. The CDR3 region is CASSHVTVYGYTF. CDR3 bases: TGTGCCAGCAGCCACGTCACAGTTTATGGCTACACCTTC.

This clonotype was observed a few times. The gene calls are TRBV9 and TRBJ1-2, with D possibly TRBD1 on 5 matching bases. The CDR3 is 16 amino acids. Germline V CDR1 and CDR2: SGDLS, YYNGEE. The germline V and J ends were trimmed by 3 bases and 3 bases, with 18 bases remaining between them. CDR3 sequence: CASSAPREGIDYGYTF. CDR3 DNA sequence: TGTGCCAGCAGCGCCCCGCGGGAGGGGATCGACTATGGCTACACCTTC.

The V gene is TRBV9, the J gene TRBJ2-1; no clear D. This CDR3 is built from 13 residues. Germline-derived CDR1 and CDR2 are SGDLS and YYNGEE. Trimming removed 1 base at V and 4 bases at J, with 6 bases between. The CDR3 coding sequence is TGTGCCAGCAGCGTAAAGGGATACAATGAGCAGTTCTTC. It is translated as CASSVKGYNEQFF.

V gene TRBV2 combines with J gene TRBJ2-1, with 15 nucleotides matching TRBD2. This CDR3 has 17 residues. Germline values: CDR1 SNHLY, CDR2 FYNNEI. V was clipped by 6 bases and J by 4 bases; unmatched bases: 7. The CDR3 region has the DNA TGTGCCAGCAGAGAGGCGGGACTAGCGGGAGGATACAATGAGCAGTTCTTC. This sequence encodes CASREAGLAGGYNEQFF.

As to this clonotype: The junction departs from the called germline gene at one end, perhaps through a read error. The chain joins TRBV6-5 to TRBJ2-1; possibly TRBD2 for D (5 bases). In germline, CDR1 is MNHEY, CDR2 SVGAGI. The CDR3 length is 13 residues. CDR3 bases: TGTGCCAACAGTTACGGGGCCTACAATGAGCAGTTCTTC. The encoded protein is CANSYGAYNEQFF.

The CDR3 coding sequence is TGTGCCAGCATCAGAACCTCTGGGGAGACCCAGTACTTC. Protein: CASIRTSGETQYF. The chain is built from TRBV6-1 and TRBJ2-5; no definite D call. Deletions cut 7 bases from V and 5 bases from J, with 14 bases between. Germline-derived CDR1 and CDR2 are MNHNS and SASEGT. CDR3 size: 13 residues.

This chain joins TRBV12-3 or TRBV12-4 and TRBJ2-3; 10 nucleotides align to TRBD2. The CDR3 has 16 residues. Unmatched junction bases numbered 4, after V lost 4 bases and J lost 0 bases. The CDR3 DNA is TGTGCCAGCAGTTCGCGACTAGCGGGCAGCACAGATACGCAGTATTTT. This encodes CASSSRLAGSTDTQYF.

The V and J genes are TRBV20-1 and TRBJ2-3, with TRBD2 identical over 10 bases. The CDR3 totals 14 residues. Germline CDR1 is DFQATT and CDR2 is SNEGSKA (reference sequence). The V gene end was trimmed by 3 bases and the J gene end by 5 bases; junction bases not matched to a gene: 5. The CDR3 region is CSARASGRGDTQYF. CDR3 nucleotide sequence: TGCAGTGCTAGGGCTAGCGGGAGAGGAGATACGCAGTATTTT.

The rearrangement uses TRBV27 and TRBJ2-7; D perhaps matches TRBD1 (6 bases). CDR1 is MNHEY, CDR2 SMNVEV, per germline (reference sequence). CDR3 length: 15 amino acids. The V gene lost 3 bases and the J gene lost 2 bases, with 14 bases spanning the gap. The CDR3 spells CASSFTDSQPYEQYF. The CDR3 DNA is TGTGCCAGCAGTTTCACGGACAGCCAACCCTACGAGCAGTACTTC.

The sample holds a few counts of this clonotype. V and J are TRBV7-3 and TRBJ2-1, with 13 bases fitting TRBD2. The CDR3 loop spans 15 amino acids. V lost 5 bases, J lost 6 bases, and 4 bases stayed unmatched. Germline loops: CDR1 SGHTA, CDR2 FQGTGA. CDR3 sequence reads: CASSPGLAGTNEQFF. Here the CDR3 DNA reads TGTGCCAGCAGCCCGGGACTAGCGGGGACCAATGAGCAGTTCTTC.

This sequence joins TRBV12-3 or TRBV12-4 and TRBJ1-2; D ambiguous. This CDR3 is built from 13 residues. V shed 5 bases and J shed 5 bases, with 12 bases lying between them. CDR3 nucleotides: TGTGCCAGCAGTGTACTACTCCAGTATGGCTACACCTTC. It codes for CASSVLLQYGYTF.

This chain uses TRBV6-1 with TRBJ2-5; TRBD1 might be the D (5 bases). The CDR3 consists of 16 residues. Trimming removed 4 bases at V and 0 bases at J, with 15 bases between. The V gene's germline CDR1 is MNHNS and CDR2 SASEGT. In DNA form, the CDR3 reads TGTGCCAGCAGTGCGTATATAGTAGGGGACCAAGAGACCCAGTACTTC. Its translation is CASSAYIVGDQETQYF.

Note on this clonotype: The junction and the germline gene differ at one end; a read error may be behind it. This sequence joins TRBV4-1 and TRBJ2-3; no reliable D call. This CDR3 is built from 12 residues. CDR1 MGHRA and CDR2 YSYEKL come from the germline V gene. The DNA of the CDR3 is TGCGTCAGCAGCCCCCCTTCAGATACGCAGTATTTT. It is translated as CVSSPPSDTQYF.

CDR3 coding DNA: TGTGCCAGCAGCCAAGATCGTCTGTGGGGACAAGAGACCCAGTACTTC. It specifies CASSQDRLWGQETQYF. V gene TRBV3-1 combines with J gene TRBJ2-5; D is unresolved. CDR3 size: 16 residues. Germline CDR1 LGHDT, CDR2 YNNKEL (reference sequence). The V and J ends lost 0 bases and 2 bases respectively, with 13 bases between them.

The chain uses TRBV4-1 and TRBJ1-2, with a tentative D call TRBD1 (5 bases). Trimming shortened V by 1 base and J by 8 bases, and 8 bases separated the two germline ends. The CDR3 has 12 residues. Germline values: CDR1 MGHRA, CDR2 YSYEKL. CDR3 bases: TGCGCCAGCAGCCAAGGGTGGGGGGGCTACACCTTC. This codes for CASSQGWGGYTF.

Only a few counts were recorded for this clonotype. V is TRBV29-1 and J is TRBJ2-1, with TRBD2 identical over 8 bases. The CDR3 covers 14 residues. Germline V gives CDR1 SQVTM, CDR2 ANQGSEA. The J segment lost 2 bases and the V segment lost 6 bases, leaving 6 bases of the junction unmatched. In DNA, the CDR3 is TGCAGCGTGGTGACTAGCGTGCCCTACAATGAGCAGTTCTTC. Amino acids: CSVVTSVPYNEQFF.

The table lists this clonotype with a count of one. Here the CDR3 reads CATSRDYHPGAATNEKLFF. The DNA of the CDR3 is TGTGCCACCAGCAGAGATTACCACCCCGGGGCAGCAACTAATGAAAAACTGTTTTTT. The V call is TRBV15, the J call TRBJ1-4, with D perhaps matching TRBD1 (5 bases). The germline V gene has CDR1 LNHNV and CDR2 YYDKDF (reference sequence). The CDR3 is 19 residues long. The V end lost 0 bases, the J end lost 0 bases, and 17 bases lay between the germline ends.

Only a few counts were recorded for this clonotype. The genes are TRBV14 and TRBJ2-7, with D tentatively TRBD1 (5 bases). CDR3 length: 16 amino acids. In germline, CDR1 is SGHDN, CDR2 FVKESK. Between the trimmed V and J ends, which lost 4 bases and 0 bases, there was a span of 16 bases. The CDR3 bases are TGTGCCAGCAGCCCCTCTGTAGGGGCTAGCTCCTACGAGCAGTACTTC. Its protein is CASSPSVGASSYEQYF.

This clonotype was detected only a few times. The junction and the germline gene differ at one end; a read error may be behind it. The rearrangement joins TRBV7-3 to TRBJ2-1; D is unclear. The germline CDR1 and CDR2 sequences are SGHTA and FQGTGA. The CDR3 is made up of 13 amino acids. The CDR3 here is CASSLGLYTEQFF. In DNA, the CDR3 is TGTGCCAGCAGCTTAGGGTTGTACACTGAGCAGTTCTTC. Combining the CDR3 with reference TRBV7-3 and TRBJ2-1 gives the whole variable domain GAGVSQTPSNKVTEKGKYVELRCDPISGHTALYWYRQSLGQGPEFLIYFQGTGAADDSGLPNDRFFAVRPEGSVSTLKIQRTERGDSAVYLCASSLGLYTEQFFGPGTRLTVL.

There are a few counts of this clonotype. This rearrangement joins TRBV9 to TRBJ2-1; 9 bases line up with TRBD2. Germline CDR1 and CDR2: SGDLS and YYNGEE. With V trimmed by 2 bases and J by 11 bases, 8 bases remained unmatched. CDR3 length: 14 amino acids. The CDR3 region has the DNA TGTGCCAGCAGCGTTGTATTAGCGGGAGAGAAGCAGTTCTTC. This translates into CASSVVLAGEKQFF.

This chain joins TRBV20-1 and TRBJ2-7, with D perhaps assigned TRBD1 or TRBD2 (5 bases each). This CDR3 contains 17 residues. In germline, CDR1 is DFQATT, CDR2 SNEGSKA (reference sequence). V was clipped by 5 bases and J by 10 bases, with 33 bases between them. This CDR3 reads CSAYGSLGPDPLREQYF. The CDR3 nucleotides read TGCAGTGCTTACGGCTCGTTGGGGCCTGACCCTCTCCGGGAACAGTACTTC.

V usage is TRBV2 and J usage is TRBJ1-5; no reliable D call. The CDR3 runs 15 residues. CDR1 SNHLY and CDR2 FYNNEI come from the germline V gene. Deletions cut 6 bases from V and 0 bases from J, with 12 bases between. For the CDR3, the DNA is TGTGCCAGCAGAACCTTCAGAAATAGCAATCAGCCCCAGCATTTT. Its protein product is CASRTFRNSNQPQHF.

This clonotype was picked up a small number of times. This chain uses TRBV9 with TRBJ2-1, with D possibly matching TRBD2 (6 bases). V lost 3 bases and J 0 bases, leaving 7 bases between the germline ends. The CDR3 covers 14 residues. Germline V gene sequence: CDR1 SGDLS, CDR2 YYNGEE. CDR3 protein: CASSGGNSYNEQFF. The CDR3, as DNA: TGTGCCAGCAGCGGCGGGAACTCCTACAATGAGCAGTTCTTC.

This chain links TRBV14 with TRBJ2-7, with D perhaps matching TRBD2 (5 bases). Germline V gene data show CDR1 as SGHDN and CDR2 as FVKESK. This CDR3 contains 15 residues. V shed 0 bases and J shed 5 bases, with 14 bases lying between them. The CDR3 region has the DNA TGTGCCAGCAGCCAAGACGGTTCGGGAAGTGACGAGCAGTACTTC. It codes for CASSQDGSGSDEQYF.